This TCR beta chain was documented in a study of blood T cell repertoires in COVID-19. As for the study in general: COVID-19 samples, acute and convalescent, were from the United States, Italy and Spain. Nucleic acid was either cDNA or gDNA, and it came from T cells, B-cell-depleted T cells, or PBMCs.

Authors' data handling: Reference gene primer amplification in the assay estimated nucleated cell counts. Method: immunoSEQ multiplex PCR; TCRdb's copy keeps in-frame clones and lacks some. The V and J calls and clone size come from that table; D and trimming were worked out from the DNA. The sample contains roughly 200,000 clones, about 89% of which appear only once. This CDR3 spans 14 amino acids. V was trimmed by 0 bases and J by 4 bases, leaving 9 bases between them. The V gene's germline CDR1 is MNHEY and CDR2 SVGAGI. The TCR comes from a man aged 35 to 55 with acute or convalescent COVID-19. V gene TRBV6-5 combines with J gene TRBJ1-2, with D unresolved. Specimen: peripheral blood. The CDR3 bases are TGTGCCAGCAGTTACTCGAGGGCCCCCTATGGCTACACCTTC. Protein sequence: CASSYSRAPYGYTF.